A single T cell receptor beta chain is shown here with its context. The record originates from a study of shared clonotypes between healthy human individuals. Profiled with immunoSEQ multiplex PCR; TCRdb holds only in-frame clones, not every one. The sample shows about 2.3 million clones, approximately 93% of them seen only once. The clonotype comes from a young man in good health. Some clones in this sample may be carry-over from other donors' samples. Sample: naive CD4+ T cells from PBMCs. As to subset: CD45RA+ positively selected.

The CDR3 protein is CASSLAGLAYEQYF. DNA for the CDR3: TGTGCCAGCAGTTTAGCGGGACTAGCGTACGAGCAGTACTTC. The chain recombines TRBV27 with TRBJ2-7, with 10 bases matching TRBD2. This CDR3 contains 14 residues. Trimming took 2 bases from V and 4 from J; bases not matched to a gene: 2. Germline values: CDR1 MNHEY, CDR2 SMNVEV (reference sequence).